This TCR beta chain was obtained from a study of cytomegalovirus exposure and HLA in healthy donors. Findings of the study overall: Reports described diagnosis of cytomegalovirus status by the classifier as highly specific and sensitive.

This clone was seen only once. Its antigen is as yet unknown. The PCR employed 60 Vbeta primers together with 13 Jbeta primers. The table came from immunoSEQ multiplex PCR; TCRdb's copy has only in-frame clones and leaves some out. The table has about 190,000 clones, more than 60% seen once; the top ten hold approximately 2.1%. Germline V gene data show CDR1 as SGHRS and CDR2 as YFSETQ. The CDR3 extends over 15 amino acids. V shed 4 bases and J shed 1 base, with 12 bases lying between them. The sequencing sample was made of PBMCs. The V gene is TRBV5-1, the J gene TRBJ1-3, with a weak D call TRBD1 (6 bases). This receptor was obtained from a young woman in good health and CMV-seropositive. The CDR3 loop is CASSRDMGSGNTIYF. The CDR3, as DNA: TGCGCCAGCAGCCGGGACATGGGTTCTGGAAACACCATATATTTT.